The 4 T cell receptor beta chains in this list originate from one sample, sequenced in a study of naive and memory T cell subsets. The beta constant-region primer was an equimolar mix of two oligonucleotides covering TRBC1 and TRBC2. TCRdb ran MiXCR on the UMI-ligation and nested PCR reads and lists one entry per CDR3 protein. The profile shows 81,000 or so distinct CDR3 sequences, 7% of them singletons. Sequenced sample: central memory CD4+ T cells from blood. The source is a human donor in good health.

Only a few counts were recorded for this clonotype. The gene calls are TRBV6-2 or TRBV6-3 and TRBJ2-1; 8 bases map to TRBD2. Per germline, CDR1 MNHEY and CDR2 SVGEGT. V trimming: 3 bases; J trimming: 4 bases; junction bases outside the gene matches: 14. This CDR3 spans 18 amino acids. The CDR3 bases are TGTGCCAGCAGTTATAGGGGCGGGAGGAGAGGGGATTACAATGAGCAGTTCTTC. Its translation: CASSYRGGRRGDYNEQFF.

This clonotype has a count of ten or more. V gene TRBV4-2 combines with J gene TRBJ1-6; 10 nucleotides agree with TRBD1. The V gene's germline CDR1 is LGHNA and CDR2 YNFKEQ. V lost 4 bases, J lost 9 bases, and 0 bases stayed unmatched. The CDR3 length is 13 residues. The CDR3 spells CASSRDRGSPLHF. DNA of the CDR3: TGTGCCAGCAGCCGGGACAGGGGTTCACCCCTCCACTTT.

This clonotype was detected only a few times. This chain links TRBV28 with TRBJ2-2; TRBD1 aligns across 8 bases. Looked up from germline, CDR1 is MDHEN and CDR2 is SYDVKM. V lost 6 bases and J lost 7; bases outside the gene matches: 10. The CDR3 is 15 residues long. CDR3: CASSWRGQGFGELFF. The CDR3 DNA follows: TGTGCCAGCAGCTGGCGTGGACAGGGTTTCGGGGAGCTGTTTTTT.

This clonotype was detected only a few times. This chain connects TRBV7-2 to TRBJ2-3; 9 bases line up with TRBD2. After removal of 1 base from V and 3 bases from J, the junction contained 5 bases not matched to a gene. This CDR3 comprises 16 residues. Germline V gene sequence: CDR1 SGHTA, CDR2 FQGNSA. This CDR3 reads CASSLDASGKTDTQYF. Here the CDR3 DNA reads TGTGCCAGCAGCTTAGATGCTAGCGGGAAAACAGATACGCAGTATTTT.